This T cell receptor (beta chain) comes out of a study of metastatic and nonmetastatic thyroid tumors. Study-wide background: Repertoires were compared across blood and tumor or nodule tissue from malignant and benign thyroid patients.

TCRdb reprocessed the PCR reads via MiXCR. The table shows approximately 20,000 clones, with about 15% occurring only once. This clone was seen ten or more times. Germline-derived CDR1 and CDR2 are SEHNR and FQNEAQ (reference sequence). Trimming pared 3 bases from V and 0 bases from J, leaving 5 bases between. This CDR3 region has 13 residues. Each patient went into thyroid surgery without having received any treatment. Sequenced sample: blood. The V gene is TRBV7-9, the J gene TRBJ1-2; no clear D. This TCR derives from a male donor with papillary thyroid cancer or a benign thyroid nodule (not recorded which). Some clones in this sample may be carry-over from other donors' samples. The CDR3 DNA follows: TGTGCCAGCAGCTTGTATACTAACTATGGCTACACCTTC. It codes for CASSLYTNYGYTF.